This entry features one TCR beta chain sequence. What it recognizes is unknown. CDR1 is MGHRA, CDR2 YSYEKL, per germline. This CDR3 comprises 17 residues. V gave up 0 bases and J gave up 4 bases, with 18 bases separating them. The sample originates from a study of shared clonotypes between healthy human individuals. As for the study in general: Each donor's CD4 naive and CD4 memory cells filled three plates apiece, CD8 naive two, and CD8 memory one. Overall study findings and caveats: Sampling covered blood only; tissue repertoires likely differ.

Method: immunoSEQ multiplex PCR; TCRdb's copy keeps in-frame clones and lacks some. The top ten clones hold around 0.4% of a sample with 2 million to 3 million clones, approximately 94% of them seen once. The clonotype comes from a man aged 18 to 30 in good health. Some clones in this sample may be carry-over from other donors' samples. V gene TRBV4-1 combines with J gene TRBJ1-2, with D possibly being TRBD1 (6 bases). The sample was naive CD4+ T cells from PBMCs. Stated subset: CD45RA+ positively selected. DNA for the CDR3: TGCGCCAGCAGCCAAGAAGCAGAGGGCAGGGGCGGCTATGGCTACACCTTC. Translating it yields CASSQEAEGRGGYGYTF.